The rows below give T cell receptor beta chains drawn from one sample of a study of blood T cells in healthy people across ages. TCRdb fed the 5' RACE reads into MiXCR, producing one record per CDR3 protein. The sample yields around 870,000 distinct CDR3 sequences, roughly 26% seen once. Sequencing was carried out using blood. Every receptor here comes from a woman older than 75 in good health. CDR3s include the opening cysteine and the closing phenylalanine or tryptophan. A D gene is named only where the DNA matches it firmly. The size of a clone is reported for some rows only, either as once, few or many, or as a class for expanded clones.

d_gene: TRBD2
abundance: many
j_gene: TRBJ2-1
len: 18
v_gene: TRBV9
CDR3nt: TGTGCCAGCAGCCGCCGACTAGCGGGGGGGCCGGACTACAATGAGCAGTTCTTC
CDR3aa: CASSRRLAGGPDYNEQFF

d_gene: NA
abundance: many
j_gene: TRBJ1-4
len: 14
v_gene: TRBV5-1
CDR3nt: TGCGCCAGCAGCTTTCGGTCAGGGGATGAAAAACTGTTTTTT
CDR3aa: CASSFRSGDEKLFF

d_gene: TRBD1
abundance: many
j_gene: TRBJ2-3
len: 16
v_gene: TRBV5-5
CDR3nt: TGTGCCAGCAGCTTGCTTCCGGGACAGGACGCAGATACGCAGTATTTT
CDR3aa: CASSLLPGQDADTQYF

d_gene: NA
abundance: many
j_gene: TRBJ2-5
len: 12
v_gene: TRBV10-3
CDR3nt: TGTGCCATCAGTGATACAAAAGAGACCCAGTACTTC
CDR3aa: CAISDTKETQYF

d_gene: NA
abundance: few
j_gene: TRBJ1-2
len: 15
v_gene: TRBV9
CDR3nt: TGTGCCAGCAGCCCCGTACAGGGAGGACTTTATGGCTACACCTTC
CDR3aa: CASSPVQGGLYGYTF

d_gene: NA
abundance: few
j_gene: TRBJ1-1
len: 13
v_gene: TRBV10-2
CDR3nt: TGCGCCAGCAACGACAGAGCGAACACTGAAGCTTTCTTT
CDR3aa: CASNDRANTEAFF

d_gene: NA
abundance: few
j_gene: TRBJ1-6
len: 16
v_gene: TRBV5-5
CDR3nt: TGTGCCAGCAGCCAACGTGGGAACTCCTATAATTCACCCCTCCACTTT
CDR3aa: CASSQRGNSYNSPLHF

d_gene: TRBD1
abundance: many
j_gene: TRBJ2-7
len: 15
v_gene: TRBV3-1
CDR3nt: TGTGCCAGCAGCCGAGGACAGGGCTCGGTCTACGAGCAGTACTTC
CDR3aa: CASSRGQGSVYEQYF

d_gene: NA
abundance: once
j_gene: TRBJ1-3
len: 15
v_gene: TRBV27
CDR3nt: TGTGCCAGCAGTTTGGGGCCAACCCCTGGAAACACCATATATTTT
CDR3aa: CASSLGPTPGNTIYF

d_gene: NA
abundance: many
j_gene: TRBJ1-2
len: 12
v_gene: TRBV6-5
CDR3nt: TGTGCCAGCAGTCGGGGAGGGAGTGGCTACACCTTC
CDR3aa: CASSRGGSGYTF

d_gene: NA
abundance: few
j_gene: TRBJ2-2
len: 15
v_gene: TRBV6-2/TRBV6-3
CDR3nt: TGTGCCAGCAATTTAAGGGGAACGAACACCGGGGAGCTGTTTTTT
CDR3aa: CASNLRGTNTGELFF

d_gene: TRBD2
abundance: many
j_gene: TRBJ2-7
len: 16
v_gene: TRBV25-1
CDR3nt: TGTGCCAGCAGTGCCTCCGGGACTAGCGGGGGGGCGAGGCAGTACTTC
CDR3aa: CASSASGTSGGARQYF

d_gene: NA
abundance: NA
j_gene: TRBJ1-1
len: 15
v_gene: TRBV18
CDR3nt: TGTGCCAGCTCACCAAGTCAAAGGATGAACACTGAAGCTTTCTTT
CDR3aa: CASSPSQRMNTEAFF

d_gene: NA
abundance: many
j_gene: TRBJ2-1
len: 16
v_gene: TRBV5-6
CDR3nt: TGTGCCAGCAGCTTTACAGGGAGTAGGTCCTACAATGAGCAGTTCTTC
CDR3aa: CASSFTGSRSYNEQFF

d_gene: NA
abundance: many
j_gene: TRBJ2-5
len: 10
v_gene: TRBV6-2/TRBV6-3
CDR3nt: TGTGCCAGCAACTTTGAGACCCAGTACTTC
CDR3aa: CASNFETQYF

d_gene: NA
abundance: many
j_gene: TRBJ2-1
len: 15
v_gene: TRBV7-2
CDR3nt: TGTGCCAGCAGCTTAAATGGGGCTAGCTTAAGTGAGCAGTTCTTC
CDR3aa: CASSLNGASLSEQFF

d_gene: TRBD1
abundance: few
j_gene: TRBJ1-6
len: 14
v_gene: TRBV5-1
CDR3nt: TGCGCCAGCAGGGTTACAGGGGAGCATTCACCCCTCCACTTT
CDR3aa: CASRVTGEHSPLHF

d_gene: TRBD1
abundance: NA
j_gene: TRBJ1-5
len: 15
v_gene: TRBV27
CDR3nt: TGTGCCAGCAGTTCAGACCAGGGGGGCAATCAGCCCCAGCATTTT
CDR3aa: CASSSDQGGNQPQHF

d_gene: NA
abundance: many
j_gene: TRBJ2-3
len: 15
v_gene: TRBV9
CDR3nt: TGTGCCAGCAGCGTAGACAGGTCCCCACAGCATACGCAGTATTTT
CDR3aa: CASSVDRSPQHTQYF

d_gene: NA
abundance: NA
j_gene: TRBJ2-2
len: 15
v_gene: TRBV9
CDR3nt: TGTGCCAGCAGCGTAGCCCAAGGGAACACCGGGGAGCTGTTTTTT
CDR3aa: CASSVAQGNTGELFF

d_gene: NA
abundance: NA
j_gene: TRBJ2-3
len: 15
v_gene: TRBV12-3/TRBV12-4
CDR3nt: TGTGCCAGCAGTCAATACAGAGTGAGAGCAGATGCGCAGTATTTT
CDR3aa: CASSQYRVRADAQYF

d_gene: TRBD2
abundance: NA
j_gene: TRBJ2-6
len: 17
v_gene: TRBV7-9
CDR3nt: TGTGCCAGCTGCTTAGTCGGGAGGGATGGTGGGGCCAACGTCCTGACTTTC
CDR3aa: CASCLVGRDGGANVLTF

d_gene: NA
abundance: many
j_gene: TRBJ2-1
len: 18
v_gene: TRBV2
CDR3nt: TGTGCCAGCAATCAGCTCCCCCTCCGGGTCAGTTCCTACAATGAGCAGTTCTTC
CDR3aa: CASNQLPLRVSSYNEQFF

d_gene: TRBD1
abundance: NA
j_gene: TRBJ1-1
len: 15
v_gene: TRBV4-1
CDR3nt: TGCGCCAGCAGCCCTATTGACAGGGGGCACACTGAAGCTTTCTTT
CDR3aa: CASSPIDRGHTEAFF

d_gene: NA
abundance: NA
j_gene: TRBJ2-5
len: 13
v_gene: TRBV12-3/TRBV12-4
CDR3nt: TGTGCCAGCAGTTTGAAGGTGGCGGAGACCCAGTACTTC
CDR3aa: CASSLKVAETQYF